The sequence of this T cell receptor (beta chain) was determined in a study of T cells in Graves' hyperthyroidism and ophthalmopathy. Study findings and constraints: A median around 6.8 months before onset, the model predicted ophthalmopathy.

This clonotype was counted ten times or more. Its antigen is currently unknown. It was considered stable Graves' hyperthyroidism when ophthalmopathy did not progress within 18 months. Together with thyroid ultrasound, orbital computed tomography, serum thyroxine and TRAb, clinical symptoms were used for diagnoses. This CDR3 is 15 amino acids long. Germline lookup yields CDR1 SGDLS and CDR2 YYNGEE. V was pared by 0 bases and J by 6 bases, with 15 bases between. Researchers took RNA transcripts and amplified the TCR beta CDR3 regions from them. When the TCR CDR3 underwent first-round RT-PCR, the HTBI primer set was used. Each CDR3 protein gets one entry after TCRdb re-called the multiplex PCR reads with MiXCR. This table has around 580,000 distinct CDR3 sequences, 35% to 55% appearing once.

This sequence was found in a woman under 30 with Graves' hyperthyroidism. The chain is built from TRBV9 and TRBJ1-2, with D maybe TRBD1 (5 bases). Sequences were obtained from peripheral blood or thyroid tissue (not recorded which). The CDR3 bases are TGTGCCAGCAGCGTAGATGTTGGAGGGGATGATGGCTACACCTTC. Protein: CASSVDVGGDDGYTF.